The 20 T cell receptor beta chains below come from one sample, sequenced in a study of blood T cell repertoires in COVID-19. The assay was immunoSEQ multiplex PCR, and TCRdb's table has in-frame clones only and misses some. There are tens of thousands of clones in the sample; over 75% occur only once, and over 4.5% lies in the top ten. Sequenced: peripheral blood. All receptors come from a human donor in a cohort sampled during active COVID-19.

The chain employs TRBV20-1 and TRBJ2-5; tentative D call: TRBD2 (6 bases). Trimming pared 7 bases from V and 2 bases from J, leaving 8 bases between. This CDR3 spans 11 amino acids. Germline-derived CDR1 and CDR2 are DFQATT and SNEGSKA (reference sequence). The CDR3 DNA reads TGCAGTGGGGGGGTACAAGAGACCCAGTACTTC. Its protein product is CSGGVQETQYF.

Only a few counts were recorded for this clone. The V gene is TRBV11-2, the J gene TRBJ1-1; TRBD1 agrees at 7 bases. The CDR3 is 14 amino acids. Germline V gives CDR1 SGHAT, CDR2 FQNNGV. V lost 5 bases and J lost 4; bases outside the gene matches: 7. The CDR3 coding sequence is TGTGCCAGCAGCGCGGCCGGGACAGCCACTGAAGCTTTCTTT. Residues: CASSAAGTATEAFF.

CDR3: CASSPVRTSGSYEQYF. CDR3 in DNA: TGTGCCAGCAGTCCTGTGCGGACTAGCGGGTCCTACGAGCAGTACTTC. V gene TRBV27 combines with J gene TRBJ2-7, with TRBD2 identical over 11 bases. In germline, CDR1 is MNHEY, CDR2 SMNVEV (reference sequence). Trimming took 5 bases from V and 1 from J; bases not matched to a gene: 7. The CDR3 is 16 residues long.

This rearrangement joins TRBV18 to TRBJ2-7; 10 nucleotides align to TRBD1. The CDR3 covers 14 residues. Germline V gives CDR1 KGHSH, CDR2 LQKENI. The junction had 6 bases not matched to a gene; V was cut back by 8 bases and J by 2 bases. DNA of the CDR3: TGTGCCAGCACCCGGACAGGGGGGACCTACGAGCAGTACTTC. Residues: CASTRTGGTYEQYF.

This clone occurred a few times. V is TRBV4-2 and J is TRBJ2-2; a weak D match, TRBD2 (5 bases). CDR1 and CDR2 from the germline V gene are LGHNA and YNFKEQ. CDR3 size: 14 residues. With 0 bases removed from V and 3 bases from J, the gap between germline ends came to 5 bases. The CDR3 DNA sequence: TGTGCCAGCAGCCAAGAGGGAGACACCGGGGAGCTGTTTTTT. It encodes CASSQEGDTGELFF.

The chain joins TRBV6-2 or TRBV6-3 to TRBJ1-4; possible D gene TRBD1, 6 bases. Trimming left V 5 bases short and J 6 bases short, with 13 bases between. The CDR3 extends over 14 amino acids. Germline assignment: CDR1 MNHEY and CDR2 SVGEGT. The CDR3 coding sequence is TGTGCCAGCAGTCCCGGGACAACGTATGAAAAACTGTTTTTT. Residues: CASSPGTTYEKLFF.

V is TRBV7-6 and J is TRBJ2-3, with 8 bases fitting TRBD1. J was trimmed by 1 base and V by 5 bases; bases with no gene match: 2. The CDR3 sequence is 14 residues long. CDR1 is SGHVS and CDR2 is FNYEAQ in the germline V gene. Written as DNA, the CDR3 is TGTGCCAGCAGCCCGGACAGGGGCACAGATACGCAGTATTTT. Translation: CASSPDRGTDTQYF.

This chain uses TRBV5-1 with TRBJ2-7; 9 bases agree with TRBD1. Germline V gene lookup returns CDR1 SGHRS and CDR2 YFSETQ. The junction had 9 bases not matched to a gene; V was cut back by 2 bases and J by 6 bases. The CDR3 contains 15 residues. For the CDR3, the DNA is TGCGCCAGCAGCTTCAGGACAGGGGCCCTGGGCGAGCAGTACTTC. It codes for CASSFRTGALGEQYF.

The chain combines TRBV6-5 with TRBJ2-7; unclear D gene. In germline, CDR1 is MNHEY, CDR2 SVGAGI. V was shortened by 5 bases and J by 4 bases, with 12 bases between the two germline ends. The CDR3 covers 13 residues. The CDR3 protein is CASSPEAVYEQYF. In DNA, the CDR3 is TGTGCCAGCAGTCCCGAGGCCGTTTACGAGCAGTACTTC.

The sample holds one count of this clone. The gene calls are TRBV4-3 and TRBJ2-2; maybe TRBD1 (5 bases). From germline, CDR1 is LGHNA and CDR2 YSLEER. The V end was cut by 4 bases, the J end by 2 bases, with 14 bases between. This CDR3 comprises 16 residues. The CDR3 coding sequence is TGCGCCAGCAGCCGATCTGTGGGGCCCAACACCGGGGAGCTGTTTTTT. It translates to CASSRSVGPNTGELFF.

Here the CDR3 reads CASSPGQGIYNEQFF. For the CDR3, the DNA is TGTGCCAGCAGCCCAGGGCAGGGGATATACAATGAGCAGTTCTTC. This chain uses TRBV11-2 with TRBJ2-1, with D tentatively TRBD1 (6 bases). Germline CDR1 and CDR2: SGHAT and FQNNGV. The CDR3 runs to 15 residues. Deletions cut 5 bases from V and 4 bases from J, with 15 bases between.

The gene calls are TRBV7-6 and TRBJ2-1; 16 positions match TRBD2. This CDR3 is 18 amino acids long. The germline gives CDR1 SGHVS, CDR2 FNYEAQ. Germline trimming cut 5 bases from V and 2 bases from J; bases unmatched to any gene: 6. This chain's CDR3 is CASSASGLAGGPYNEQFF. The CDR3 DNA follows: TGTGCCAGCAGCGCGTCGGGACTAGCGGGAGGGCCCTACAATGAGCAGTTCTTC.

The rearrangement joins TRBV7-3 to TRBJ2-7; 7 bases align to TRBD2. The CDR3 runs 13 residues. With 1 base clipped from V and 11 bases from J, the junction kept 8 bases outside the gene matches. CDR1 and CDR2 from the germline V gene are SGHTA and FQGTGA. This CDR3 reads CASSLRGGNNKYF. The DNA of the CDR3 is TGTGCCAGCAGCTTAAGGGGGGGTAACAACAAGTACTTC. The variable domain in full, with the rest retrieved from reference TRBV7-3 and TRBJ2-7, is GAGVSQTPSNKVTEKGKYVELRCDPISGHTALYWYRQSLGQGPEFLIYFQGTGAADDSGLPNDRFFAVRPEGSVSTLKIQRTERGDSAVYLCASSLRGGNNKYFGPGTRLTVT.

The genes are TRBV5-1 and TRBJ2-1, with D possibly TRBD2 on 5 matching bases. CDR1 SGHRS and CDR2 YFSETQ come from the germline V gene. The germline V and J ends were trimmed by 0 bases and 1 base, with 8 bases remaining between them. This CDR3 is built from 15 residues. The DNA for the CDR3 is TGCGCCAGCAGCTTGGGGACTCCTTCCTACAATGAGCAGTTCTTC. Residues: CASSLGTPSYNEQFF.

The genes are TRBV29-1 and TRBJ2-7, with TRBD2 matching over 11 bases. The CDR3 has 13 residues. Trimming took 7 bases from V and 3 from J; bases not matched to a gene: 5. Germline values: CDR1 SQVTM, CDR2 ANQGSEA. As DNA, the CDR3 is TGCAGCGCTCTAGCGGGGGGCCACTACGAGCAGTACTTC. Protein product: CSALAGGHYEQYF.

J is TRBJ1-2 and V is TRBV7-6; 9 nucleotides line up with TRBD1. CDR3 size: 17 residues. CDR1 and CDR2 (germline): SGHVS, FNYEAQ. V lost 4 bases and J lost 3; bases outside the gene matches: 12. The CDR3 is CASSSKPGQGMDYGYTF. CDR3 DNA sequence: TGTGCCAGCAGCTCAAAGCCGGGACAGGGCATGGACTATGGCTACACCTTC.

The rearrangement uses TRBV25-1 and TRBJ1-4; D gene uncertain. Looked up from germline, CDR1 is MGHDK and CDR2 is SYGVNS. V dropped 1 base and J dropped 10 bases, with 16 bases sitting between them. This CDR3 region has 15 residues. The CDR3 DNA sequence: TGTGCCAGCAGTGAATCGGGAGGATTGGGCGGAAAACTGTTTTTT. Its translation: CASSESGGLGGKLFF.

The genes are TRBV7-3 and TRBJ1-1, with TRBD1 matching 11 bases. This CDR3 is built from 14 residues. J gave up 5 bases and V 5 bases, and 4 bases lay outside the gene matches. Germline-derived CDR1 and CDR2 are SGHTA and FQGTGA. The CDR3 here is CASSPDRGRTEAFF. The CDR3, as DNA: TGTGCCAGCAGCCCGGACAGGGGGCGAACTGAAGCTTTCTTT.

The chain recombines TRBV4-3 with TRBJ2-5; possibly TRBD1 for D (5 bases). The CDR3 is made up of 15 amino acids. Trimming stripped 1 base from V and 3 bases from J, with 12 bases between. The germline CDR1 and CDR2 sequences are LGHNA and YSLEER. The CDR3: CASSQGMTEKETQYF. DNA for the CDR3: TGCGCCAGCAGCCAAGGAATGACAGAAAAAGAGACCCAGTACTTC.

The rearrangement links TRBV29-1 to TRBJ2-5; D gene uncertain. The V and J ends lost 2 bases and 4 bases respectively, with 8 bases between them. This CDR3 spans 12 amino acids. Germline CDR1 SQVTM, CDR2 ANQGSEA. The CDR3 DNA is TGCAGCGTTGAAACCAGGCGAGAGACCCAGTACTTC. It yields the protein CSVETRRETQYF.